Listed here is a single T cell receptor (beta chain). The source of the sample is a study of cytomegalovirus exposure and HLA in healthy donors. CDR1 is KGHSH and CDR2 is LQKENI in the germline V gene. Trimming stripped 3 bases from V and 2 bases from J, with 14 bases between. CDR3 length: 15 amino acids. This PCR relied on a set of 60 Vbeta primers and 13 Jbeta primers. Only in-frame clones appear in the TCRdb table, and some are missing; sequencing was by immunoSEQ multiplex PCR. The data show some 79,000 clones, with around 78% seen just once and 5.5% held by the top ten. Material: PBMCs. V is TRBV18 and J is TRBJ2-7; TRBD1 is a possible D gene (5 bases). The sequence came from a male donor in good health and CMV-seropositive. This CDR3 reads CASSPRLDTTYEQYF. CDR3 in DNA: TGTGCCAGCTCACCGCGACTGGACACCACCTACGAGCAGTACTTC.